One sample yielded the 19 T cell receptor beta chains listed below, sequenced in a study of blood T cell repertoires in COVID-19. The method was immunoSEQ multiplex PCR; TCRdb's version includes in-frame clones alone and lacks a portion of them. The sample has roughly 110,000 clones; about 85% are singletons. The sample was peripheral blood. The receptors here all came from a man in his forties with acute or convalescent COVID-19.

The CDR3 is CASSPPGLAVYNEQFF. CDR3 DNA sequence: TGTGCCAGCTCACCGCCGGGACTAGCGGTCTACAATGAGCAGTTCTTC. The chain recombines TRBV18 with TRBJ2-1; 11 bases fit TRBD2. The CDR3 contains 16 residues. The V segment lost 3 bases and the J segment 3 bases; nucleotides outside the gene matches: 4. CDR1 is KGHSH and CDR2 is LQKENI in the germline V gene. Drawing the rest from reference TRBV18 and TRBJ2-1, the complete variable domain is NAGVMQNPRHLVRRRGQEARLRCSPMKGHSHVYWYRQLPEEGLKFMVYLQKENIIDESGMPKERFSAEFPKEGPSILRIQQVVRGDSAAYFCASSPPGLAVYNEQFFGPGTRLTVL.

The rearrangement joins TRBV19 to TRBJ1-1; TRBD1 aligns across 8 bases. This CDR3 spans 16 amino acids. Looked up from germline, CDR1 is LNHDA and CDR2 is SQIVND (reference sequence). J lost 2 bases, V lost 4 bases, and 9 bases had no gene match. The CDR3 here is CASSTGRQGTNTEAFF. The CDR3 region has the DNA TGTGCCAGTAGTACTGGTAGACAGGGGACAAACACTGAAGCTTTCTTT.

This clone has only one observation. The gene calls are TRBV3-1 (or the pseudogene TRBV3-2) and TRBJ1-5; D ambiguous. Germline V gives CDR1 LGHDT, CDR2 YNNKEL (reference sequence). V lost 0 bases to trimming and J lost 0 bases, with 9 bases between them. CDR3 length: 16 amino acids. CDR3 bases: TGTGCCAGCAGCCAAGACAGTAAATATAGCAATCAGCCCCAGCATTTT. Translated: CASSQDSKYSNQPQHF.

The chain recombines TRBV7-9 with TRBJ2-1, with 10 positions matching TRBD2. Germline values: CDR1 SEHNR, CDR2 FQNEAQ (reference sequence). The V and J ends lost 2 bases and 6 bases, in that order; junction bases with no gene match: 4. The CDR3 extends over 15 amino acids. In nucleotides, the CDR3 is TGTGCCAGCAGCTTAATAGCGGGGGGCGGCAATGAGCAGTTCTTC. Translating gives CASSLIAGGGNEQFF. Full variable domain (remainder filled in from reference TRBV7-9 and TRBJ2-1): DTGVSQNPRHKITKRGQNVTFRCDPISEHNRLYWYRQTLGQGPEFLTYFQNEAQLEKSRLLSDRFSAERPKGSFSTLEIQRTEQGDSAMYLCASSLIAGGGNEQFFGPGTRLTVL.

This clone turned up a few times. V and J are TRBV10-2 and TRBJ1-5; D might be TRBD1 (5 bases). There are 13 residues in the CDR3. V gave up 1 base and J gave up 6 bases, with 7 bases separating them. CDR1 and CDR2 (germline): WSHSY, SAAADI. Written as DNA, the CDR3 is TGCGCCAGCAGTGAGTGGGGCAGTCAGCCCCAGCATTTT. Its translation: CASSEWGSQPQHF.

J is TRBJ2-6 and V is TRBV7-2; TRBD1 matches 7 bases. CDR1 SGHTA and CDR2 FQGNSA come from the germline V gene. V was clipped by 6 bases and J by 1 base; unmatched bases: 9. This CDR3 comprises 17 residues. CDR3 loop: CASRLRGLDSGANVLTF. CDR3 bases: TGTGCCAGCAGACTCAGGGGGTTAGATTCTGGGGCCAACGTCCTGACTTTC.

J is TRBJ2-5 and V is TRBV7-9; 7 nucleotides match TRBD2. CDR1 and CDR2 (germline): SEHNR, FQNEAQ (reference sequence). J gave up 0 bases and V 5 bases, and 3 bases lay outside the gene matches. This CDR3 spans 14 amino acids. Written as DNA, the CDR3 is TGTGCCAGCAGCCCGGGAGGCTACCAAGAGACCCAGTACTTC. This encodes CASSPGGYQETQYF. Based on the CDR3 plus reference TRBV7-9 and TRBJ2-5, the full variable domain is DTGVSQNPRHKITKRGQNVTFRCDPISEHNRLYWYRQTLGQGPEFLTYFQNEAQLEKSRLLSDRFSAERPKGSFSTLEIQRTEQGDSAMYLCASSPGGYQETQYFGPGTRLLVL.

This chain links TRBV19 with TRBJ1-6; 8 bases align to TRBD1. Per the germline V gene, CDR1 is LNHDA and CDR2 is SQIVND (reference sequence). V gave up 5 bases and J gave up 2 bases; unmatched junction bases: 5. CDR3 length equals 16 residues. CDR3 residues: CASSEDRATYNSPLHF. In DNA, the CDR3 is TGTGCCAGTAGTGAGGACAGGGCCACCTATAATTCACCCCTCCACTTT.

V is TRBV7-2 and J is TRBJ2-7, with 7 bases identical to TRBD1. V dropped 2 bases and J dropped 5; count of bases not matched to a gene: 12. There are 16 residues in the CDR3. The germline gives CDR1 SGHTA, CDR2 FQGNSA. The CDR3 DNA is TGTGCCAGCAGCTTAAATCTATTGACAGGGCTGAACGAGCAGTACTTC. Translation: CASSLNLLTGLNEQYF.

The chain is built from TRBV7-2 and TRBJ2-7; tentative D call: TRBD2 (5 bases). The CDR3 runs to 14 residues. In germline, CDR1 is SGHTA, CDR2 FQGNSA. Trimming took 9 bases from V and 2 from J, leaving 17 bases between them. DNA for the CDR3: TGTGCCAGTCAAGTTGGGAGCGTCGCCTACGAGCAGTACTTC. Translated: CASQVGSVAYEQYF.

The chain joins TRBV6-2 or TRBV6-3 to TRBJ2-5; 16 nucleotides agree with TRBD2. Per germline, CDR1 MNHEY and CDR2 SVGEGT. This CDR3 is built from 17 residues. Trimming at V came to 6 bases and at J to 2 bases, leaving 6 bases not matched to a gene. CDR3 residues: CASSRGLAGGVQETQYF. The CDR3 nucleotides read TGTGCCAGCAGCCGGGGACTAGCGGGGGGGGTTCAAGAGACCCAGTACTTC.

The V gene is TRBV7-2, the J gene TRBJ1-6; D remains ambiguous. The V and J ends lost 4 bases and 4 bases respectively, with 8 bases between them. The CDR3 length is 14 residues. The germline CDR1 and CDR2 sequences are SGHTA and FQGNSA. CDR3 region: CASSSYKYNSPLHF. DNA for the CDR3: TGTGCCAGCAGCTCTTACAAATATAATTCACCCCTCCACTTT.

The chain couples TRBV7-9 to TRBJ2-7, with D maybe TRBD1 (5 bases). Trimming removed 1 base from V and 3 bases from J, with 22 bases in between. The V gene's germline CDR1 is SEHNR and CDR2 FQNEAQ (reference sequence). The CDR3 loop spans 18 amino acids. The CDR3 sequence: CASSLDGQGLFVGYEQYF. The CDR3 DNA sequence: TGTGCCAGCAGCTTAGATGGGCAGGGTCTGTTCGTCGGCTACGAGCAGTACTTC. Looking up the rest from reference TRBV7-9 and TRBJ2-7 gives the full variable domain: DTGVSQNPRHKITKRGQNVTFRCDPISEHNRLYWYRQTLGQGPEFLTYFQNEAQLEKSRLLSDRFSAERPKGSFSTLEIQRTEQGDSAMYLCASSLDGQGLFVGYEQYFGPGTRLTVT.

V usage is TRBV7-9 and J usage is TRBJ2-2; D remains ambiguous. From germline, CDR1 is SEHNR and CDR2 FQNEAQ (reference sequence). The CDR3 spans 15 residues. Trimming took off 3 bases at V and 6 bases at J, with 14 bases between the two ends. The CDR3 is CASSFPLVIAGELFF. CDR3 nucleotides: TGTGCCAGCAGCTTCCCACTCGTTATCGCCGGGGAGCTGTTTTTT.

J is TRBJ2-7 and V is TRBV5-1, with TRBD2 identical over 9 bases. The CDR3 length is 18 residues. CDR1 SGHRS and CDR2 YFSETQ come from the germline V gene. V shed 1 base and J 1 base; nucleotides not matched to a gene: 12. The CDR3 DNA reads TGCGCCAGCAGCTTGTGGTCTTCTAGCGGGGACTATTCCTACGAGCAGTACTTC. Its protein is CASSLWSSSGDYSYEQYF.

The V and J genes are TRBV4-1 and TRBJ2-4; TRBD1 agrees at 7 bases. This CDR3 has 17 residues. Germline CDR1 MGHRA, CDR2 YSYEKL. The V gene end was trimmed by 3 bases and the J gene end by 1 base; junction bases not matched to a gene: 9. CDR3 residues: CASSQAGGGFAKNIQYF. CDR3 coding DNA: TGCGCCAGCAGCCAGGCAGGGGGTGGATTTGCCAAAAACATTCAGTACTTC.

The chain combines TRBV6-5 with TRBJ1-5; the match to TRBD1 covers 9 bases. Germline assignment: CDR1 MNHEY and CDR2 SVGAGI. Trimming took 5 bases from V and 2 from J; bases not matched to a gene: 4. CDR3 size: 15 residues. The CDR3 loop reads CASSTRDRGNQPQHF. CDR3 bases: TGTGCCAGCAGTACCCGGGACAGGGGCAATCAGCCCCAGCATTTT.

The chain is built from TRBV4-1 and TRBJ2-6, with TRBD2 identical over 9 bases. CDR1 is MGHRA, CDR2 YSYEKL, per germline. After removal of 2 bases from V and 0 bases from J, the junction contained 2 bases not matched to a gene. The CDR3 has 17 residues. CDR3 in amino acids: CASSQSRGGSGANVLTF. The CDR3 DNA reads as TGCGCCAGCAGCCAATCGCGGGGGGGCTCTGGGGCCAACGTCCTGACTTTC.

This chain connects TRBV2 to TRBJ2-5, with a tentative D call TRBD2 (5 bases). From germline, CDR1 is SNHLY and CDR2 FYNNEI. The CDR3 contains 12 residues. Trimming removed 6 bases from V and 0 bases from J, with 5 bases in between. CDR3 DNA sequence: TGTGCCAGCAGGGACTACCAAGAGACCCAGTACTTC. This encodes CASRDYQETQYF. Combining the CDR3 with reference TRBV2 and TRBJ2-5 gives the whole variable domain EPEVTQTPSHQVTQMGQEVILRCVPISNHLYFYWYRQILGQKVEFLVSFYNNEISEKSEIFDDQFSVERPDGSNFTLKIRSTKLEDSAMYFCASRDYQETQYFGPGTRLLVL.